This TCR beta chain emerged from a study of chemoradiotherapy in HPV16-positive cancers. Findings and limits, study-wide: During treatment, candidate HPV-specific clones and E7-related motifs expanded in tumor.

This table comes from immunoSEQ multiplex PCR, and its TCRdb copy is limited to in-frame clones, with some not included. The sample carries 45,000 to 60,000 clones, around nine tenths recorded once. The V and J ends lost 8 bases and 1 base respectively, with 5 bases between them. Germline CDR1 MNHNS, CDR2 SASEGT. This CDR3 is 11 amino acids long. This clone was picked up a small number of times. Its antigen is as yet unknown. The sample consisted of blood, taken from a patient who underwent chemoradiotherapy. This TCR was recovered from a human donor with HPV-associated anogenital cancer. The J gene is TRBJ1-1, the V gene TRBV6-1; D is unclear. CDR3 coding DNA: TGTGCCAGCGTCGGGAACACTGAAGCTTTCTTT. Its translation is CASVGNTEAFF.